Listed here is a single T cell receptor beta chain. What antigen it recognizes has not been identified. Base qualities are not recorded, but no much larger clone differs from it by a single base. TCRbeta CDR3 regions were amplified from genomic DNA using the immunoSEQ Assay, a bias-controlled multiplex PCR. The paper's processing steps were these. Nucleated cell counts per sample were estimated from amplification of reference gene primers within the assay. Sequence reads were collapsed and filtered to measure the absolute abundance of every unique TCRbeta CDR3 rearrangement. Productive Simpson clonality was computed per sample as the square root of Simpson's diversity index over productive rearrangements. Held by TCRdb, this immuneACCESS table contains in-frame sequences only and omits some clones. Under half of the omission traces to an unresolved V gene where checked; the cause of the rest is unknown. D and trimming come from the DNA, and the V and J calls and clone size come from that table. Counted in this sample were about 200,000 clones; around 83% of them appeared once. The top ten hold 13% of the sample.

The junction carries 14 bases between V and J, which are trimmed by 4 bases and 0 bases respectively. CDR1 and CDR2, per the germline V gene, are SGHTS and YDEGEE. Spanning cysteine to phenylalanine, the CDR3 consists of 16 amino acids. Only CDR3 DNA remains: 48 bases, in frame from the first base. This specimen comes from a study of blood T cell repertoires in COVID-19 (dated by TCRdb to 2020 to 2021). Regarding the complete study: Collaborator samples came from the United States, Italy and Spain and covered acute and convalescent phases of COVID-19. The dataset comprised deeply sampled blood TCRbeta repertoires from subjects exposed to, actively infected with, or recovered from COVID-19. The prospective study material was composed of cDNA or gDNA derived from T cells, B-cell-depleted T cells, or PBMCs. Where available, HLA class I and class II types were obtained from metadata supplied by the sample provider rather than from assay-based typing. The sample metadata nearly always contained a de-identified subject ID, COVID-19 status, age in years and sex. A freely available public database, intended as a resource for researchers studying the immune response to SARS-CoV-2, is where the repertoires were released. The samples were drawn from the first 160 participants of the ongoing ImmuneRACE study and from roughly 1,300 subjects provided by 6 global collaborators. What the work shows at the level of the full study, not this receptor alone: How much clinical and demographic metadata was included differed by source and by participant, and the metadata was provided uncurated.

The collaborating institutions used their own protocols to collect whole blood in K2EDTA tubes. For TCRbeta analysis, collaborators shipped samples as frozen whole blood, isolated PBMCs, or DNA extracted from either of those sample types. The specimen sequenced was peripheral blood. Recombination joined TRBV5-8 with TRBJ2-4; the D region possibly corresponds to TRBD1 (6 bases align). The TCR originated in a human donor in a cohort sampled during active COVID-19. The CDR3 protein: CASSPGQSLAKNIQYF. Here is the DNA: TGTGCCAGCAGCCCTGGACAGTCTCTAGCCAAAAACATTCAGTACTTC.